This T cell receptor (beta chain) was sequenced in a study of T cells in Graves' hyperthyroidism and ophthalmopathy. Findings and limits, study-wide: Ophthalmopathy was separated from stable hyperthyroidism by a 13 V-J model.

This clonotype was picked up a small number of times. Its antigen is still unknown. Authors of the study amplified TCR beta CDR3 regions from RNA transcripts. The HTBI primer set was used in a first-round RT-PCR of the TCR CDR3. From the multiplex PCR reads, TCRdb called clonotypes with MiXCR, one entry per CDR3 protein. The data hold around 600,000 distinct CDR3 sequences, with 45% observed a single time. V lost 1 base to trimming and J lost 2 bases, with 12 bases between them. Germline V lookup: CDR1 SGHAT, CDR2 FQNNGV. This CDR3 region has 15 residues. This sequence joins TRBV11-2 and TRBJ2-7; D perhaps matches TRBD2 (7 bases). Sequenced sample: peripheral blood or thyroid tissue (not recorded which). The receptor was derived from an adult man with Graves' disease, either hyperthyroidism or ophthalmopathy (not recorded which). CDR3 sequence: CASSLVRGPAYEQYF. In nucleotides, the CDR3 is TGTGCCAGCAGCTTAGTGCGGGGGCCCGCCTACGAGCAGTACTTC.